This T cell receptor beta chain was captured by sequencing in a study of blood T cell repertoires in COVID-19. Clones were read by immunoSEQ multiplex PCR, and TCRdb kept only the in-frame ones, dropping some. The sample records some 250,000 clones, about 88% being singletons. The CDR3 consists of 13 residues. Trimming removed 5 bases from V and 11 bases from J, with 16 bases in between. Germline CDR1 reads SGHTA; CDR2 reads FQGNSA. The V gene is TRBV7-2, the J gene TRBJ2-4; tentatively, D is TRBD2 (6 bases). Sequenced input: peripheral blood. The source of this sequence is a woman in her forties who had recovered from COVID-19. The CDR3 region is CASSPGSLGVQYF. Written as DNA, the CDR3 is TGTGCCAGCAGCCCCGGGAGCCTCGGGGTTCAGTACTTC.